These 9 T cell receptor beta chains were all obtained from the same sample, sequenced in a study of metastatic and nonmetastatic thyroid tumors. TCRdb reanalyzed the PCR reads via MiXCR. This table holds tens of thousands of clones, about 12% found once. Each patient went into thyroid surgery without having received any treatment. Material for sequencing was blood. The receptors derive from a female donor with papillary thyroid cancer or a benign thyroid nodule (not recorded which). Some clones in this sample may be carry-over from other donors' samples.

This clone was counted many times. The chain has TRBV3-1 and TRBJ2-7; 7 bases match TRBD2. Germline CDR1 and CDR2: LGHDT and YNNKEL (reference sequence). The CDR3 runs 16 residues. Trimming took 5 bases from V and 7 from J; bases not matched to a gene: 17. The CDR3 reads CASSWGMGAGLREQYF. In nucleotides, the CDR3 is TGTGCCAGCAGCTGGGGCATGGGAGCGGGATTAAGAGAGCAGTACTTC.

This clone is deemed medium-sized (0.01 to 0.1%). This chain joins TRBV7-9 and TRBJ2-1, with 8 bases that match TRBD2. The CDR3 consists of 12 residues. Trimming at V came to 5 bases and at J to 10 bases, leaving 4 bases not matched to a gene. Germline values: CDR1 SEHNR, CDR2 FQNEAQ (reference sequence). Here the CDR3 reads CASSRGGWEQFF. CDR3 nucleotides: TGTGCCAGCAGCCGGGGGGGCTGGGAGCAGTTCTTC.

This clone was detected a few times. The V gene is TRBV12-3 or TRBV12-4, the J gene TRBJ1-2; maybe TRBD1 (5 bases). CDR3 size: 13 residues. Trimming stripped 5 bases from V and 4 bases from J, with 11 bases between. The CDR3: CASSGTGIYGYTF. The CDR3 DNA reads TGTGCCAGCAGTGGGACGGGTATCTATGGCTACACCTTC.

There are many counts of this clone. This chain links TRBV19 with TRBJ2-5, with 8 bases aligning to TRBD1. CDR1 and CDR2 (germline): LNHDA, SQIVND (reference sequence). The CDR3 runs to 14 residues. The V segment lost 3 bases and the J segment 2 bases; nucleotides outside the gene matches: 2. In nucleotides, the CDR3 is TGTGCCAGTAGTATCGGACAGGGACAAGAGACCCAGTACTTC. It translates to CASSIGQGQETQYF.

The table lists this clone with many counts. This chain connects TRBV6-1 to TRBJ2-3; 12 positions match TRBD2. Germline CDR1 MNHNS, CDR2 SASEGT. This CDR3 spans 15 amino acids. The J segment lost 8 bases and the V segment lost 6 bases, leaving 9 bases of the junction unmatched. The CDR3 spells CASRSTSGRIPTQYF. The DNA for the CDR3 is TGTGCCAGCAGATCTACTAGCGGGAGGATCCCTACGCAGTATTTT.

This clone was detected many times. This sequence joins TRBV29-1 and TRBJ1-2; 7 positions match TRBD1. CDR1 SQVTM and CDR2 ANQGSEA come from the germline V gene. With V trimmed by 7 bases and J by 2 bases, 7 bases remained unmatched. CDR3 length equals 13 residues. CDR3 sequence reads: CSAFPDRNYGYTF. CDR3 in DNA: TGCAGCGCGTTCCCGGACAGGAACTATGGCTACACCTTC.

This clone was counted many times. This chain joins TRBV27 and TRBJ2-1; 10 nucleotides agree with TRBD1. V gave up 5 bases and J gave up 12 bases; unmatched junction bases: 10. Germline CDR1 is MNHEY and CDR2 is SMNVEV (reference sequence). The CDR3 runs 14 residues. The CDR3 spells CASSAGQGDFLQFF. CDR3 sequence (DNA): TGTGCCAGCAGTGCAGGACAGGGGGATTTCCTGCAGTTCTTC.

The V call is TRBV24-1, the J call TRBJ2-7, with D possibly matching TRBD1 (5 bases). Germline values: CDR1 KGHDR, CDR2 SFDVKD. The CDR3 sequence is 14 residues long. The V gene lost 3 bases and the J gene lost 0 bases, with 8 bases spanning the gap. This chain's CDR3 is CATSDRGTSYEQYF. Written as DNA, the CDR3 is TGTGCCACCAGTGATAGGGGAACCTCCTACGAGCAGTACTTC.

The table lists this clone with many counts. The J gene is TRBJ1-1, the V gene TRBV18; D is unresolved. V was trimmed by 6 bases and J by 1 base, leaving 9 bases between them. The germline V gene encodes CDR1 KGHSH and CDR2 LQKENI. There are 13 residues in the CDR3. The CDR3 nucleotides are TGTGCCAGCTCCCACCTTGGGAACACTGAAGCTTTCTTT. It encodes CASSHLGNTEAFF.